This entry describes one T cell receptor (beta chain). This clonotype was counted at least ten times. Its antigen remains unidentified. No base quality values were provided; no much bigger clone lies one nucleotide off. Moderately to severely active disease, a Clinical Activity Score of at least 3, a NOSPECS grade of at least 4, and a duration under 3 months were present in ophthalmopathy patients. Exclusion was applied to patients with uncontrolled infections, other autoimmune diseases, pregnancy or lactation. Clinical symptoms, serum thyroxine and TRAb, thyroid ultrasound, and orbital computed tomography formed the basis for the diagnoses. PBMCs were isolated from 10 ml of fresh peripheral blood by Ficoll-Paque density gradient centrifugation. Trizol reagent was used to extract total RNA, and RNA quality was then checked on an Agilent 2100 Bioanalyzer. This specimen belongs to a study of T cells in Graves' hyperthyroidism and ophthalmopathy (dated by TCRdb to the late 2010s). For context, the study as a whole: Peripheral blood samples were taken at the time of initial diagnosis, prior to any treatment. After blood sampling, hyperthyroidism patients were treated with methimazole at a starting dose of 30 mg daily, and ophthalmopathy patients were treated with high-dose intravenous methylprednisolone. Prospective prediction of ophthalmopathy was tested in an independent validation cohort of some 20 hyperthyroidism patients and 17 patients who later progressed to ophthalmopathy. A discovery cohort of around 98 patients, 43 with Graves' ophthalmopathy and approximately 57 with stable Graves' hyperthyroidism, was used to find distinguishing TCR V-J signatures. The paper reports TCR Vbeta CDR3 sequencing of over 130 peripheral blood samples: around 41 ophthalmopathy, roughly 80 hyperthyroidism and around 17 progressor patients. The approximately 98 discovery patients were randomly divided into training and test sets at a 7:3 ratio. The study also compared thyroid tissue and blood T-cell repertoires from five or six Graves' hyperthyroidism patients. What the authors observed across the whole study: Blood samples also contained most of the expanded thyroid clonotypes (frequency above 0.001), which suggests that blood repertoires may reflect thyroid immune responses. In cross-validation, a model built on a 13 V-J signature told ophthalmopathy apart from stable hyperthyroidism with over 85% sensitivity and approximately 81% specificity, and in testing the same model reached 80%/75%. No statistical method was used to fix the sample size in advance, and group allocation was not hidden from the investigators. In validation, progression to ophthalmopathy was predicted by the model with 55% to 71% sensitivity and 72.22% specificity, a median of 6.5 months before onset.

Trimming removed 6 bases from V and 2 bases from J; the gene matches leave 15 bases unexplained. CDR1 and CDR2, per the germline V gene, are SNHLY and FYNNEI. The CDR3 runs 18 residues from the cysteine to the phenylalanine. Only the CDR3 DNA stays, 54 bases, in frame from base 1. The TCR beta CDR3 regions were amplified from RNA transcripts. The first round of RT-PCR for the TCR CDR3 was performed with the HTBI primer set and the Qiagen OneStep RT-PCR kit. Libraries were constructed in a second round of multiplex PCR, after which size selection and purification were carried out. Sequencing of the libraries was done on an Illumina HiSeq2000 using paired-end 100 bp reads. As for the authors' bioinformatics: Raw data were processed with SOAPnuke, discarding reads with adapters, uncalled bases, mean Phred below 15, or no exact constant-primer or identifier match. High-quality paired reads were merged using COPE v1.2.5, and each unique nucleotide sequence was defined as a clonotype. MiTCR v1.1 was used to align the clonotypes against IMGT TRBV, TRBD and TRBJ reference segments. Only V-J combinations with frequency above 0.0001, covering approximately 99% of repertoires, were analysed. The TCS score was defined as the ratio of F50 (clonal expansion) to E x V (chaos), calculated using BLOSUM62-based TCRdist between CDR3 peptides within each V-J. Welch's t-statistics and random forest reduced roughly 500 V-J features to fewer than 15, which were used in a naive Bayes classifier (R e1071). Using fastp at Q25 and MiXCR, TCRdb reprocessed the public reads and kept productive beta chains. Duplicate CDR3 protein sequences are folded into a single record with the most common DNA and genes. The V and J calls shown here were made by TCRdb, not taken from the authors' results. The sample includes 300,000 to 450,000 distinct CDR3 sequences, with more than 12% observed a single time. The top ten constitute 15% to 20% of the sample.

The V and J genes are TRBV2 and TRBJ2-2, and 7 junction bases match TRBD1. The material sequenced was blood. The clonotype originates from a woman aged 30 to 39 with Graves' ophthalmopathy. In nucleotides, the sequence is TGTGCCAGCAGCTCCCGGTCGCTGGGACAGCTAAACACCGGGGAGCTGTTTTTT. Translated, it reads CASSSRSLGQLNTGELFF.